What follows is one TCR beta chain and its context. These data originate in a study of sequential checkpoint blockade in melanoma. Study-level information: Each arm's sequence ended with maintenance nivolumab.

Germline V gene lookup returns CDR1 LGHNA and CDR2 YSLEER. The CDR3 has 19 residues. Unmatched junction bases numbered 13, after V lost 1 base and J lost 3 bases. Treatment meaning: randomized to nivolumab then ipilimumab (arm A) or the reverse (arm B). None of the patients previously received DNA-damaging chemotherapy. PBMC sorting kept live CD3+CD8+ cells without CD19 or CD56. The repertoire was sequenced with immunoSEQ multiplex PCR; TCRdb's copy has only in-frame clones and lacks some. The table has 30,000 or so clones, 75% to 90% seen once. The gene calls are TRBV4-3 and TRBJ2-7; 12 bases are a match to TRBD2. This material consisted of CD8+ T cells sorted from blood (inferred from file names), taken from a patient given nivolumab and ipilimumab in sequence. This TCR derives from a human donor with melanoma. The CDR3 reads CASSQVWLAGGEGLYEQYF. The DNA of the CDR3 is TGCGCCAGCAGCCAAGTGTGGCTAGCGGGAGGGGAAGGGCTCTACGAGCAGTACTTC.